This T cell receptor (beta chain) was captured in a study of T cells after yellow fever vaccination. A process of 5'RACE template switching, which added a universal primer site and UMIs, was used to make TCR cDNA. TCRdb reprocessed the 5' RACE reads with MiXCR, giving one entry per CDR3 protein. This table has more than 250,000 distinct CDR3 sequences, 6.8% appearing once. Source: PBMCs, taken roughly 45 days after the first yellow fever vaccination. The sequence was collected from a man younger than 35 who received the YFV17D yellow fever vaccine.

The CDR3 DNA reads as TGTGCCAGCAGCCCCCACGGGAACACCGGGGAGCTGTTTTTT. Translating it yields CASSPHGNTGELFF. The chain combines TRBV7-3 with TRBJ2-2; D gene uncertain. Looked up from germline, CDR1 is SGHTA and CDR2 is FQGTGA. The V end was cut by 5 bases, the J end by 1 base, with 8 bases between. The CDR3 has 14 residues. The full variable domain, rest sourced from reference TRBV7-3 and TRBJ2-2, is GAGVSQTPSNKVTEKGKYVELRCDPISGHTALYWYRQSLGQGPEFLIYFQGTGAADDSGLPNDRFFAVRPEGSVSTLKIQRTERGDSAVYLCASSPHGNTGELFFGEGSRLTVL.